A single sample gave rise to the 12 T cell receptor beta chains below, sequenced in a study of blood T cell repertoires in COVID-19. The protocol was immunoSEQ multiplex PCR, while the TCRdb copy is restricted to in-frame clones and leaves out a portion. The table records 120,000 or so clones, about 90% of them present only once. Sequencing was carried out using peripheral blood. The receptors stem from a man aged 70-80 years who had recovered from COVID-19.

The chain's CDR3 is CASSFAGGGSEQFF. In DNA, the CDR3 is TGTGCCAGCAGCTTCGCGGGAGGGGGCAGTGAGCAGTTCTTC. V gene TRBV5-4 combines with J gene TRBJ2-1, with TRBD2 matching over 9 bases. Germline CDR1 and CDR2: SGHNT and YYREEE (reference sequence). The CDR3 length is 14 residues. Trimming took 2 bases from V and 9 from J; bases not matched to a gene: 6.

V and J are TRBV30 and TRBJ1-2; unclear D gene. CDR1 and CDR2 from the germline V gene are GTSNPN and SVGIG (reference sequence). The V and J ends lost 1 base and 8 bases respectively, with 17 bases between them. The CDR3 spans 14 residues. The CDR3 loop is CAWSADPRVRGYTF. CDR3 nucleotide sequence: TGTGCCTGGAGTGCGGATCCACGGGTTCGGGGCTACACCTTC.

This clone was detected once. The CDR3 region has the DNA TGTGCCAGCAGCTGGACAGCTAACACCGGGGAGCTGTTTTTT. It specifies CASSWTANTGELFF. The chain carries TRBV5-6 and TRBJ2-2; a weak D match, TRBD1 (6 bases). This CDR3 region has 14 residues. Germline CDR1 reads SGHDT; CDR2 reads YYEEEE. The V end was cut by 3 bases, the J end by 2 bases, with 8 bases between.

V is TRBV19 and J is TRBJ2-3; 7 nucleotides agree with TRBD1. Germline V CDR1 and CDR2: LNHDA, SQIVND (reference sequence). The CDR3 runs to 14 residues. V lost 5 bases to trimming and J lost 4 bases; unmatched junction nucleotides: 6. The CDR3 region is CASSHTGVADTQYF. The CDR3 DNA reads TGTGCCAGTAGTCATACAGGGGTGGCAGATACGCAGTATTTT.

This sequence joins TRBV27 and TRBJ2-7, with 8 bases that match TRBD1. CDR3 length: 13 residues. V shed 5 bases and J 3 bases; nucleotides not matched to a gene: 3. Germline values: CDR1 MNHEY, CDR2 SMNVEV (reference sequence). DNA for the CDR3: TGTGCCAGCAGTCCCGGGACAGGCTACGAGCAGTACTTC. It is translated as CASSPGTGYEQYF.

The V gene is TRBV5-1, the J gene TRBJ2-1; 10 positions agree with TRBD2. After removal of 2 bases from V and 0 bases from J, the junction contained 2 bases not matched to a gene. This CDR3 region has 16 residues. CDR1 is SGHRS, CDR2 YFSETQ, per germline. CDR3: CASSLSSGSSYNEQFF. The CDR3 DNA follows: TGCGCCAGCAGCTTATCTAGCGGGAGCTCCTACAATGAGCAGTTCTTC.

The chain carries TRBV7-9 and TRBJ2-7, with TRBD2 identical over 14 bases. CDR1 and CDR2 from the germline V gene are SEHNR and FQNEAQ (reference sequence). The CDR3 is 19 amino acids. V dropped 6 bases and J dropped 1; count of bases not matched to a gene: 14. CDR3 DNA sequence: TGTGCCAGCAGAGATCTGCCGGGACTAGCGGGAGCGAGTTCCTACGAGCAGTACTTC. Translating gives CASRDLPGLAGASSYEQYF.

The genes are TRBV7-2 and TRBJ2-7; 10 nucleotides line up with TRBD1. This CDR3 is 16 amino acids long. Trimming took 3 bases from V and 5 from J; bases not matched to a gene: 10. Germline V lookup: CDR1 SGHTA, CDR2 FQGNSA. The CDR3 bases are TGTGCCAGCAGCTTTTTCCCGGGACAGGGGTCCCACGAGCAGTACTTC. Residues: CASSFFPGQGSHEQYF. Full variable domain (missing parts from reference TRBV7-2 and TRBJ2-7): GAGVSQSPSNKVTEKGKDVELRCDPISGHTALYWYRQSLGQGLEFLIYFQGNSAPDKSGLPSDRFSAERTGGSVSTLTIQRTQQEDSAVYLCASSFFPGQGSHEQYFGPGTRLTVT.

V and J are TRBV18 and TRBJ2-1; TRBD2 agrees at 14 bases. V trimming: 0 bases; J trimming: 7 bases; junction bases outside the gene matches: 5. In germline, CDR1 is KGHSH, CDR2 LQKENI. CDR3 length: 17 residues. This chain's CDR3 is CASSPPRLAGGRNEQFF. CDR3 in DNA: TGTGCCAGCTCACCACCTAGACTAGCGGGGGGGCGGAATGAGCAGTTCTTC.

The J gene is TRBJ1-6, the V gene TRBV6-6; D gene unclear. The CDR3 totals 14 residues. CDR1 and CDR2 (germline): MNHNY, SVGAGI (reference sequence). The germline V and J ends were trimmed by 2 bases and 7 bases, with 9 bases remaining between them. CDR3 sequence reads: CASSYKVGNSPLHF. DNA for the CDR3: TGTGCCAGCAGTTACAAGGTCGGGAATTCACCCCTCCACTTT.

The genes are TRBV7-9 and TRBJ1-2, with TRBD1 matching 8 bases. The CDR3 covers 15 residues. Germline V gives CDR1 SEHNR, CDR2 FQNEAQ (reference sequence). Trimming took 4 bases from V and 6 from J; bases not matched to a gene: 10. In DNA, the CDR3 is TGTGCCAGCAGCTATACCGGGACAGGAAGGGATGGCTACACCTTC. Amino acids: CASSYTGTGRDGYTF.

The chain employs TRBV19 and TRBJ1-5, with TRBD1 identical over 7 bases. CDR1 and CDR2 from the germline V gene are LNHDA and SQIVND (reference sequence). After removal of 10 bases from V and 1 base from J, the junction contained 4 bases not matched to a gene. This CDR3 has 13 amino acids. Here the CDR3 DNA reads TGTGCCACCGCGGGACAGAGCAATCAGCCCCAGCATTTT. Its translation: CATAGQSNQPQHF.